This is a list of T cell receptor beta chains from one sample in a study of blood T cells in healthy people across ages. Each CDR3 protein is one row after TCRdb ran MiXCR on the 5' RACE reads. The table lists over a million distinct CDR3 sequences, under 55% of them singletons, with approximately 17% in the top ten. Material: blood. These TCRs come from a woman in her sixties in good health. CDR3s include the opening cysteine and the closing phenylalanine or tryptophan. A D gene is named only where the DNA matches it firmly. For some rows the clone size is stated as once, few or many, or as a class when expanded; others skip it.

d_call j_call clone_size v_call cdr3_aa cdr3_nt
- TRBJ1-6 - TRBV11-2 CASSLVPGSPLHF TGTGCCAGCAGCTTAGTTCCGGGCTCACCCCTCCACTTT
TRBD1 TRBJ1-5 - TRBV27 CASSPAGTGFQPQHF TGTGCCAGCAGTCCCGCCGGGACAGGGTTCCAGCCCCAGCATTTT
- TRBJ2-3 - TRBV7-2 CASSRVTDMQYF TGTGCCAGCAGCCGGGTCACAGATATGCAGTATTTT
- TRBJ1-5 - TRBV27 CASNNGRNNQPQHF TGTGCCAGCAACAACGGACGGAACAATCAGCCCCAGCATTTT
TRBD2 TRBJ2-7 - TRBV28 CASTIGRGRGLYEQYF TGTGCCAGCACCATTGGGCGGGGGAGGGGACTCTACGAGCAGTACTTC
TRBD1 TRBJ2-5 - TRBV20-1 CSAPDRGETQYF TGCAGTGCCCCGGACAGGGGGGAGACCCAGTACTTC
- TRBJ2-3 - TRBV27 CASSGGVHTQYF TGTGCCAGCAGCGGAGGGGTCCATACGCAGTATTTT
TRBD2 TRBJ2-7 - TRBV15 CATSRGGLYEQYF TGTGCCACCAGCAGAGGGGGACTATACGAGCAGTACTTC
TRBD1 TRBJ2-5 - TRBV7-2 CASSLDGRQGETQYF TGTGCCAGCAGCTTAGATGGGAGACAGGGCGAGACCCAGTACTTC
TRBD2 TRBJ2-7 - TRBV5-1 CASSLAGGSGTPHYYEQYF TGCGCCAGCAGCTTGGCGGGGGGTAGCGGGACGCCACATTACTACGAGCAGTACTTC
TRBD1 TRBJ2-4 many TRBV12-3/TRBV12-4 CASSPRPRGRAKNIQYF TGTGCCAGCAGTCCAAGACCCAGGGGGCGGGCCAAAAACATTCAGTACTTC
- TRBJ2-5 - TRBV4-2 CASSQEQGDERYF TGTGCCAGCAGCCAAGAGCAGGGCGACGAGCGGTACTTC
- TRBJ2-7 - TRBV4-1 CASSQAVQGFFYEQYF TGCGCCAGCAGCCAAGCGGTCCAGGGATTTTTCTACGAGCAGTACTTC
TRBD1 TRBJ2-4 few TRBV28 CASNAAGGAENIQYF TGTGCCAGCAATGCCGCAGGGGGCGCTGAAAACATTCAGTACTTC
TRBD1 TRBJ1-1 - TRBV6-5 CASSLKATGGTEAFF TGTGCCAGCAGCCTGAAGGCCACAGGGGGCACTGAAGCTTTCTTT
TRBD1 TRBJ2-7 few TRBV25-1 CASSETGAPSFEQYF TGTGCCAGCAGTGAGACAGGGGCCCCATCCTTCGAGCAGTACTTC
TRBD1 TRBJ2-5 - TRBV20-1 CSARDRARLETQYF TGCAGTGCTAGGGACAGGGCTCGGTTGGAGACCCAGTACTTC
TRBD1 TRBJ2-5 - TRBV20-1 CSAIRGQGSGETQYF TGCAGTGCCATTCGGGGACAGGGGAGTGGAGAGACCCAGTACTTC
- TRBJ2-5 - TRBV28 CASSYPGPGKRETQYF TGTGCCAGCAGTTATCCGGGGCCAGGGAAAAGGGAGACCCAGTACTTC
- TRBJ2-3 few TRBV6-1 CASSELGSSSTDTQYF TGTGCCAGCAGTGAACTTGGAAGCTCTAGCACAGATACGCAGTATTTT
TRBD2 TRBJ2-5 - TRBV9 CASSVGGKGGTQYF TGTGCCAGCAGCGTAGGGGGCAAGGGAGGGACGCAGTACTTC
TRBD1 TRBJ2-2 few TRBV24-1 CATSGDRANTGELFF TGTGCCACCAGTGGTGACAGGGCGAACACCGGGGAGCTGTTTTTT
TRBD1 TRBJ1-4 - TRBV9 CASSAGTATNEKLFF TGTGCCAGCAGCGCGGGGACAGCAACTAATGAAAAACTGTTTTTT
- TRBJ2-5 few TRBV27 CASSLGPGQTQYF TGTGCCAGCAGTTTAGGTCCAGGGCAGACCCAGTACTTC
TRBD2 TRBJ2-1 few TRBV6-2/TRBV6-3 CASSYSGLAGQSSYNEQFF TGTGCCAGCAGTTACTCGGGGCTAGCGGGGCAAAGCTCCTACAATGAGCAGTTCTTC
- TRBJ2-7 once TRBV5-1 CASSLSPMTPGIYEQYF TGCGCCAGCAGCTTGTCCCCGATGACGCCGGGAATCTACGAGCAGTACTTC
TRBD1 TRBJ2-5 many TRBV5-1 CASSTGQGRETQYF TGCGCCAGCAGCACCGGACAGGGGCGAGAGACCCAGTACTTC
TRBD1 TRBJ2-5 - TRBV7-9 CASSPAARQGRTQYF TGTGCCAGCAGCCCCGCCGCCCGACAGGGTCGGACCCAGTACTTC
TRBD1 TRBJ2-3 - TRBV7-3 CASSLTTGGTDTQYF TGTGCCAGCAGCTTAACGACAGGGGGCACAGATACGCAGTATTTT
- TRBJ2-4 - TRBV5-6 CASSLRGLSKNIQYF TGTGCCAGCAGCCTCCGCGGATTATCCAAAAACATTCAGTACTTC
- TRBJ1-5 - TRBV12-3/TRBV12-4 CASSFWAGTSNQPQHF TGTGCCAGCAGTTTTTGGGCAGGGACTAGCAATCAGCCCCAGCATTTT
- TRBJ2-1 few TRBV29-1 CSVATFRESDEQFF TGCAGCGTTGCAACCTTTAGGGAATCCGATGAGCAGTTCTTC
TRBD1 TRBJ1-5 - TRBV4-2 CASSHHRDRGYSNQPQHF TGTGCCAGCAGCCACCACCGGGACAGGGGGTATAGCAATCAGCCCCAGCATTTT
- TRBJ2-7 - TRBV5-1 CASSLAGQIKYEQYF TGCGCCAGCAGCTTGGCAGGACAGATAAAATACGAGCAGTACTTC
- TRBJ2-1 - TRBV28 CASSSTNRASYNEQFF TGTGCCAGCAGTTCGACGAACAGGGCGTCCTACAATGAGCAGTTCTTC
- TRBJ2-1 - TRBV15 CATSRVTNSYNEQFF TGTGCCACCAGCAGAGTGACAAACTCCTACAATGAGCAGTTCTTC
- TRBJ2-2 - TRBV7-9 CASSLPLATGELFF TGTGCCAGCAGCTTACCGCTAGCCACCGGGGAGCTGTTTTTT
TRBD1 TRBJ2-1 few TRBV24-1 CATSETGTGNEQFF TGTGCCACCAGTGAAACCGGGACAGGGAATGAGCAGTTCTTC
TRBD1 TRBJ2-1 - TRBV6-2/TRBV6-3 CASSGRGRNEQFF TGTGCCAGCAGTGGTAGGGGGCGGAATGAGCAGTTCTTC
- TRBJ2-5 - TRBV5-1 CASSQQGGVQETQYF TGCGCCAGCAGCCAGCAGGGGGGGGTCCAAGAGACCCAGTACTTC
- TRBJ2-4 - TRBV28 CASSSLGVTAKNIQYF TGTGCCAGCAGTTCGTTGGGGGTGACGGCCAAAAACATTCAGTACTTC
- TRBJ2-7 few TRBV27 CASRVDRRISYEQYF TGTGCCAGCAGGGTCGACAGGCGAATCTCCTACGAGCAGTACTTC
TRBD2 TRBJ2-7 - TRBV11-2 CASSRGTSGGTSSYEQYF TGTGCCAGCAGCCGCGGGACTAGCGGGGGAACGAGCTCCTACGAGCAGTACTTC
- TRBJ1-5 once TRBV6-2/TRBV6-3 CASSYSPAQSNQPQHF TGTGCCAGCAGTTACTCTCCAGCACAAAGCAATCAGCCCCAGCATTTT
- TRBJ1-4 - TRBV7-2 CASSLSGQRNEKLFF TGTGCCAGCAGCCTCTCTGGACAGAGGAATGAAAAACTGTTTTTT
TRBD2 TRBJ2-3 - TRBV20-1 CSAREGVAGTNTQYF TGCAGTGCTAGAGAAGGGGTAGCGGGAACGAATACGCAGTATTTT
- TRBJ1-4 - TRBV7-8 CASSLWGNSEKLFF TGTGCCAGCAGCTTATGGGGGAATTCTGAAAAACTGTTTTTT
- TRBJ1-3 - TRBV11-2 CASSPYGGSSGNTIYF TGTGCCAGCAGCCCATACGGTGGGAGCTCTGGAAACACCATATATTTT
TRBD1 TRBJ2-7 - TRBV7-3 CASSSDRGREQYF TGTGCCAGCAGCTCGGACAGGGGGCGCGAGCAGTACTTC
TRBD1 TRBJ2-3 - TRBV6-6 CASSYSIGQGVTDTQYF TGTGCCAGCAGTTACTCGATAGGACAGGGGGTCACAGATACGCAGTATTTT
- TRBJ1-6 few TRBV5-1 CASSLGLDSPLHF TGCGCCAGCAGCTTGGGACTGGATTCACCCCTCCACTTT
TRBD1 TRBJ1-1 - TRBV28 CASRWATTGRNTEAFF TGTGCCAGCAGGTGGGCGACGACAGGGCGGAACACTGAAGCTTTCTTT
- TRBJ2-1 few TRBV6-2/TRBV6-3 CASSSPIAENSYNEQFF TGTGCCAGCAGTTCCCCTATAGCGGAGAACTCCTACAATGAGCAGTTCTTC
TRBD1 TRBJ2-1 few TRBV29-1 CSGWTGGGNEQFF TGCAGCGGTTGGACAGGGGGCGGAAATGAGCAGTTCTTC
- TRBJ1-2 - TRBV12-3/TRBV12-4 CASSFSQGNYGYTF TGTGCCAGCAGTTTTTCTCAGGGAAACTATGGCTACACCTTC